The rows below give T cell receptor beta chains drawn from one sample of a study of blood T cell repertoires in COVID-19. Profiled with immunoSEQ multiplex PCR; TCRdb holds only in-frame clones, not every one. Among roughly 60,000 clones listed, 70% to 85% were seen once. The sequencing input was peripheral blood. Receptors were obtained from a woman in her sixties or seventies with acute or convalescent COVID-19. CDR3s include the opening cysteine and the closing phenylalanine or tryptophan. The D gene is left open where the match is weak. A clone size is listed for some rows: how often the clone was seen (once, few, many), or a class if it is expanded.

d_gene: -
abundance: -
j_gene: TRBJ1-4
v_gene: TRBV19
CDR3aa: CASSISGNEKLFF
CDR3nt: TGTGCCAGTAGTATAAGCGGTAATGAAAAACTGTTTTTT

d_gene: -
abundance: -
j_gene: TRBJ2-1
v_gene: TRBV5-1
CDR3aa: CASSSDTYNEQFF
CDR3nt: TGCGCCAGCAGCTCTGACACTTACAATGAGCAGTTCTTC

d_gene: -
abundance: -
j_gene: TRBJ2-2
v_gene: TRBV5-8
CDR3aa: CASSFRAAMSGELFF
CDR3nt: TGTGCCAGCAGCTTCAGGGCCGCGATGTCCGGGGAGCTGTTTTTT

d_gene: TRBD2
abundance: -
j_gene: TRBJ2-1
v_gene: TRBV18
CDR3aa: CASSPMLAGASYNEQFF
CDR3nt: TGTGCCAGCTCACCGATGCTAGCGGGTGCGTCCTACAATGAGCAGTTCTTC

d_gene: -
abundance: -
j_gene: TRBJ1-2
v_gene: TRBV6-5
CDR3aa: CAEGENYGYTF
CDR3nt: TGTGCCGAGGGGGAGAACTATGGCTACACCTTC

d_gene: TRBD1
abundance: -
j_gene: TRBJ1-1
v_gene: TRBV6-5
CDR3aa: CASSRRTGNEAFF
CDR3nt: TGTGCCAGCAGCCGTCGGACAGGCAATGAAGCTTTCTTT

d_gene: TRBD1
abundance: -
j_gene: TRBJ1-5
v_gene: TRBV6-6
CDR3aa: CASSSQDRGPNQPQHF
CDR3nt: TGTGCCAGCAGTTCCCAGGACAGGGGCCCCAATCAGCCCCAGCATTTT

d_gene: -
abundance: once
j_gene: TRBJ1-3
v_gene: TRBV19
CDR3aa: CASAHRTLISGNTIYF
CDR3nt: TGTGCCAGCGCCCATCGCACATTGATTTCCGGAAACACCATATATTTT

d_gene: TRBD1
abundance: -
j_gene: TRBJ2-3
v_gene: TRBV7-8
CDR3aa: CASSFGDREGDTQYF
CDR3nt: TGTGCCAGCAGCTTCGGGGACAGGGAGGGAGATACGCAGTATTTT

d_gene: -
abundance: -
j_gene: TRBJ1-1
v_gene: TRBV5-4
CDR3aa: CASSLAGSIPGPTEAFF
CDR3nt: TGTGCCAGCAGCTTGGCCGGATCGATACCAGGGCCCACTGAAGCTTTCTTT

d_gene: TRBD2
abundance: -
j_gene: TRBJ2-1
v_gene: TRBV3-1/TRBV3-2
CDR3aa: CASSERTSGAAEIFF
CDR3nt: TGTGCCAGCAGCGAGAGGACTAGCGGGGCCGCGGAGATCTTCTTC

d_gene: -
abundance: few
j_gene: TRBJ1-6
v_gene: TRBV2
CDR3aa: CASSDQGSGSPLHF
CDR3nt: TGTGCCAGCAGTGATCAGGGGTCGGGGTCACCCCTCCACTTT

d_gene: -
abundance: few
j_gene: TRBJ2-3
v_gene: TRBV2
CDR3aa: CASMWSSPRDTQYF
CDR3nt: TGTGCCAGCATGTGGAGCTCCCCAAGGGATACGCAGTATTTT

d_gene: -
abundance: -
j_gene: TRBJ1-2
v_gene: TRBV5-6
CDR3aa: CASSRDFTGSGYTF
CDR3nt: TGTGCCAGCAGCCGAGATTTCACAGGGAGTGGCTACACCTTC

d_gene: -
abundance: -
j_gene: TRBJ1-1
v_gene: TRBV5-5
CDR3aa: CAITHVNEAFF
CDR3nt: TGTGCCATCACACATGTTAATGAAGCTTTCTTT

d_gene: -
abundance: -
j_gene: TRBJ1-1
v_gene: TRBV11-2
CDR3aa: CASSLEPGANTEAFF
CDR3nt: TGTGCCAGCAGCTTAGAGCCAGGGGCGAACACTGAAGCTTTCTTT

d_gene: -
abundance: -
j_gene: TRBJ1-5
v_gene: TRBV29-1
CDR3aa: CSVGQDQQPQHF
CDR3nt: TGCAGCGTTGGACAGGACCAACAGCCCCAGCATTTT

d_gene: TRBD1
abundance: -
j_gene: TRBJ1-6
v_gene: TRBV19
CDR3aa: CASTPDRAIGSPLHF
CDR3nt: TGTGCCAGTACCCCGGACAGGGCGATAGGTTCACCCCTCCACTTT

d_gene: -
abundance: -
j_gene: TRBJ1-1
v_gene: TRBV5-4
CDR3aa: CASSWSDTEAFF
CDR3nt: TGTGCCAGCAGCTGGAGCGACACTGAAGCTTTCTTT

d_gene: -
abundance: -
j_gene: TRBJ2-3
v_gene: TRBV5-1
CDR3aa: CASSLGLNTDTQYF
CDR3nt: TGCGCCAGCAGCCTCGGACTCAACACAGATACGCAGTATTTT

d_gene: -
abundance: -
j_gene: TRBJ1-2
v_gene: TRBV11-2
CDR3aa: CASSSGANYGYTF
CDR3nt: TGTGCCAGCTCGTCGGGGGCTAACTATGGCTACACCTTC

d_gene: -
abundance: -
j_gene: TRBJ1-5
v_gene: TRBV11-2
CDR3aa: CASSLSVFNQPQHF
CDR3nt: TGTGCCAGCAGCTTATCAGTCTTCAATCAGCCCCAGCATTTT

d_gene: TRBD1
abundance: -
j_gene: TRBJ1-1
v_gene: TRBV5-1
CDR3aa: CASSTGQGKNTEAFF
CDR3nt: TGCGCCAGCAGCACCGGACAGGGGAAGAACACTGAAGCTTTCTTT

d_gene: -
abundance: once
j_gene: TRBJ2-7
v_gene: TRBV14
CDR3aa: CASSHYVGRGVYEQYF
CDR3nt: TGTGCCAGCAGCCACTACGTGGGCAGGGGGGTCTACGAGCAGTACTTC

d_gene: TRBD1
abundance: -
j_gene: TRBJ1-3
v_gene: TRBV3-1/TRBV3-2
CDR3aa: CASSRPGTGSGNTIYF
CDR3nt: TGTGCCAGCAGCCGTCCGGGGACAGGGTCTGGAAACACCATATATTTT

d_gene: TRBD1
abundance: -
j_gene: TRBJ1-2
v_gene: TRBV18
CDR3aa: CASSPAGQGFGGYTF
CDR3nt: TGTGCCAGCTCACCCGCGGGACAGGGATTCGGTGGCTACACCTTC

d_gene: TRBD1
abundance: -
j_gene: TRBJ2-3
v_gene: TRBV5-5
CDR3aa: CASSWDRTDTQYF
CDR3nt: TGTGCCAGCAGTTGGGACAGGACAGATACGCAGTATTTT

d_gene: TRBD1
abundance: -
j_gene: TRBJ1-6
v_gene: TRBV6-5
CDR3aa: CASSPKGASSPLHF
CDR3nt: TGTGCCAGCAGTCCGAAGGGGGCGAGCTCACCCCTCCACTTT

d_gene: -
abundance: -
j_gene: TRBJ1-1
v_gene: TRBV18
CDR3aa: CASSPTGSDTEAFF
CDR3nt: TGTGCCAGCTCACCGACAGGCTCGGACACTGAAGCTTTCTTT

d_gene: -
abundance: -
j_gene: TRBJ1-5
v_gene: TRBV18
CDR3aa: CASSSSGGNQPQHF
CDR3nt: TGTGCCAGCTCATCGTCCGGGGGCAATCAGCCCCAGCATTTT

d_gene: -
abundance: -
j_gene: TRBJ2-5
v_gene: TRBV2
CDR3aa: CASRGGDATQYF
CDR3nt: TGTGCCAGCAGAGGAGGGGACGCGACCCAGTACTTC

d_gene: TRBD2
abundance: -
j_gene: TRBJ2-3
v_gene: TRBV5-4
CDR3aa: CASSSAGTSGGYTQYF
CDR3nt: TGTGCCAGCAGCTCAGCCGGGACTAGCGGGGGATATACGCAGTATTTT

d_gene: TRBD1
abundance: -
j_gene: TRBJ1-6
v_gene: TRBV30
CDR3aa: CASSRPAGGAGSPLHF
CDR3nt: TGTGCCTCTAGTAGGCCCGCAGGGGGCGCGGGTTCACCCCTCCACTTT

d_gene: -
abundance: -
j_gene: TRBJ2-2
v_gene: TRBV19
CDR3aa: CASQTTGRGTGELFF
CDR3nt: TGTGCCAGCCAAACGACAGGGCGGGGCACCGGGGAGCTGTTTTTT

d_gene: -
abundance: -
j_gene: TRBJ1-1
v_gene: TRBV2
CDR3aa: CASRVRNTEAFF
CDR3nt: TGTGCCAGCAGAGTGAGGAACACTGAAGCTTTCTTT

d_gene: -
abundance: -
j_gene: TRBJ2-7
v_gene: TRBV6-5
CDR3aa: CATERGRGYSYEQYF
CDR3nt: TGTGCCACTGAACGAGGAAGGGGGTACTCCTACGAGCAGTACTTC

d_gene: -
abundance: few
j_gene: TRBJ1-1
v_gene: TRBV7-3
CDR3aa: CASSLYSNTEAFF
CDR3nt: TGTGCCAGCAGCTTATATTCGAACACTGAAGCTTTCTTT

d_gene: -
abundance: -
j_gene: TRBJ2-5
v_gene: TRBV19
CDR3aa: CASSIDSRETQYF
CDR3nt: TGTGCCAGTAGTATCGACAGTAGAGAGACCCAGTACTTC

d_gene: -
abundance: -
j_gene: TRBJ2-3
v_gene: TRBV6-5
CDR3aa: CASRAKPGGGDTQYF
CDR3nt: TGTGCCAGCAGAGCCAAGCCCGGGGGTGGAGATACGCAGTATTTT

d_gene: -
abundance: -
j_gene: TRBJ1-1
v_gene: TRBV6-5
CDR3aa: CASKGQRETEAFF
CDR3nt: TGTGCCAGCAAAGGACAAAGGGAAACTGAAGCTTTCTTT

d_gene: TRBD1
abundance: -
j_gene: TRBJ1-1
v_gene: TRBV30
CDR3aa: CAWSSRTGNPEAFF
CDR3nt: TGTGCCTGGAGTTCGAGGACAGGAAACCCTGAAGCTTTCTTT

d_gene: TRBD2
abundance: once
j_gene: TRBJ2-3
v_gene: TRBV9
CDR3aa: CASSARLALDTQYF
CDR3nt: TGTGCCAGCAGCGCCCGACTAGCGCTAGATACGCAGTATTTT

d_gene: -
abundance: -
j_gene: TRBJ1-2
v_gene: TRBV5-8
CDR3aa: CASSLPHNYGYTF
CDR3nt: TGTGCCAGCAGCTTGCCCCATAACTATGGCTACACCTTC

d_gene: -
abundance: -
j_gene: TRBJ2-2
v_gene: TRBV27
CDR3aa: CASSLDDRNTGELFF
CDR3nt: TGTGCCAGCAGTCTAGATGACAGGAACACCGGGGAGCTGTTTTTT

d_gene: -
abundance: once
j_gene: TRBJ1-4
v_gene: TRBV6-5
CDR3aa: CASTRDNRNEKLFF
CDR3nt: TGTGCCAGCACTAGGGACAATCGTAATGAAAAACTGTTTTTT

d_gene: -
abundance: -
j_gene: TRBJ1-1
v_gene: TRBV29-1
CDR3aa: CSVADSGNTEAFF
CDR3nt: TGCAGCGTTGCGGACAGCGGGAACACTGAAGCTTTCTTT

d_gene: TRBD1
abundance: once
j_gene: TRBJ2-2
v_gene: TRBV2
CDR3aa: CASSDTRGLTGELFF
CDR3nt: TGTGCCAGCAGTGATACCAGGGGGCTCACCGGGGAGCTGTTTTTT

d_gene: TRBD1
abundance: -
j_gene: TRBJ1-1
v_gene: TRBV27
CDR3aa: CASSRTGGDEAFF
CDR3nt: TGTGCCAGCAGCCGGACAGGGGGCGATGAAGCTTTCTTT

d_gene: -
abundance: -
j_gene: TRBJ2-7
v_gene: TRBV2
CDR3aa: CASSLQGYEQYF
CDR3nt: TGTGCCAGCAGTTTACAGGGTTACGAGCAGTACTTC

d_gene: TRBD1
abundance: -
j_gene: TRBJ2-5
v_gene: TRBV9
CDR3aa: CASSEGTGFGETQYF
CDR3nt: TGTGCCAGCAGCGAAGGGACAGGGTTCGGAGAGACCCAGTACTTC

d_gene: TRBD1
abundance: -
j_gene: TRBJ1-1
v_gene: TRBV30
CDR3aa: CAWRRTGRNTEAFF
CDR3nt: TGTGCCTGGAGACGGACAGGACGGAACACTGAAGCTTTCTTT

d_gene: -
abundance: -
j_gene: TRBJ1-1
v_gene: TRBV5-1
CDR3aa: CASSLSGATASLTEAFF
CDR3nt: TGCGCCAGCAGCTTGTCAGGGGCCACGGCTTCCCTCACTGAAGCTTTCTTT

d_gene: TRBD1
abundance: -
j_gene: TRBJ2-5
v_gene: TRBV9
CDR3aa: CASSVGGAGTGGQETQYF
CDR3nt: TGTGCCAGCAGCGTAGGAGGGGCCGGGACAGGGGGCCAAGAGACCCAGTACTTC